The 18 T cell receptor beta chains below were found in one sample sequenced in a study of human T cells and chemical hapten exposure. Time point defined: pre-sensitization, week 0. The treatment: therapeutic diphenylcyclopropenone sensitization with weekly scalp DPC. Each CDR3 protein is one row after TCRdb ran MiXCR on the RACE reads. The sample has 87,000 or so distinct CDR3 sequences, roughly 9.1% seen once. The sequenced sample was whole blood, obtained in connection with sensitization to the hapten diphenylcyclopropenone (DPC). All receptors come from a woman aged 40 to 49 with alopecia areata. Some clones in this sample may be carry-over from other donors' samples.

This clonotype was recorded many times. The genes are TRBV11-2 and TRBJ2-1; no clear D. Trimming pared 0 bases from V and 4 bases from J, leaving 10 bases between. The CDR3 covers 15 residues. CDR1 SGHAT and CDR2 FQNNGV come from the germline V gene. The chain's CDR3 is CASSLENWVYNEQFF. The CDR3 DNA is TGTGCCAGCAGCTTAGAGAACTGGGTTTACAATGAGCAGTTCTTC.

There are many counts of this clonotype. At one end, the junction sequence differs from germline, possibly due to a read error. The chain has TRBV6-2 or TRBV6-3 and TRBJ1-2; no firm D call. This CDR3 has 14 residues. The V gene's germline CDR1 is MNHEY and CDR2 SVGEGT. This CDR3 reads CASSTYAVNSGYTF. The DNA for the CDR3 is TGTGCCAGCAGTACGTATGCGGTTAACTCTGGCTACACCTTC.

With respect to this clonotype: This may come from a read error, since a much larger clone is one base off. V gene TRBV7-2 combines with J gene TRBJ2-3; the D gene is possibly TRBD2 (5 bases). CDR1 is SGHTA and CDR2 is FQGNSA in the germline V gene. The CDR3 spans 15 residues. Trimming pared 8 bases from V and 1 base from J, leaving 16 bases between. The CDR3 coding sequence is TGTGCCAGCGGAAACGAGGGTCGCGGCACAGATACGCAGTATTTT. This encodes CASGNEGRGTDTQYF.

This clonotype came up a few times. This chain joins TRBV15 and TRBJ2-3, with 9 bases lining up with TRBD2. The CDR3 is made up of 14 amino acids. In germline, CDR1 is LNHNV, CDR2 YYDKDF (reference sequence). V gave up 7 bases and J gave up 1 base; unmatched junction bases: 3. CDR3 region: CATMPSGGTDTQYF. CDR3 DNA: TGTGCCACCATGCCTAGCGGGGGCACAGATACGCAGTATTTT.

This clonotype came up many times. The chain uses TRBV7-8 and TRBJ2-7; a possible D gene is TRBD1 (5 bases). Trimming took off 5 bases at V and 3 bases at J, with 11 bases between the two ends. The CDR3 is 13 amino acids. Germline loops: CDR1 SGHVS, CDR2 FQNEAQ. CDR3 loop: CASSRRQNYEQYF. The CDR3 nucleotides read TGTGCCAGCAGCCGTAGACAGAACTACGAGCAGTACTTC.

The genes are TRBV20-1 and TRBJ1-2; 8 bases line up with TRBD1. The germline V gene has CDR1 DFQATT and CDR2 SNEGSKA (reference sequence). The trim removed 0 bases at V and 3 bases at J, leaving 6 bases unmatched. This CDR3 comprises 15 residues. The CDR3 coding sequence is TGCAGTGCTAGAGACTGGACAGGGAGCTACTATGGCTACACCTTC. It encodes CSARDWTGSYYGYTF.

This clonotype has ten or more counts. The CDR3 DNA is TGCGCCAGCAGCCCCCTCGTTGGGGCAGGCGTCTCCTACGAGCAGTACTTC. It yields the protein CASSPLVGAGVSYEQYF. V and J are TRBV5-1 and TRBJ2-7, with D tentatively TRBD1 (5 bases). Trimming stripped 4 bases from V and 0 bases from J, with 20 bases between. The CDR3 is 17 amino acids. The germline V gene has CDR1 SGHRS and CDR2 YFSETQ.

This clonotype has a count of ten or more. The rearrangement joins TRBV14 to TRBJ2-1; 9 nucleotides agree with TRBD1. The junction had 7 bases not matched to a gene; V was cut back by 0 bases and J by 7 bases. The CDR3 runs 16 residues. Germline CDR1 SGHDN, CDR2 FVKESK. This chain's CDR3 is CASSQDRTGARNEQFF. For the CDR3, the DNA is TGTGCCAGCAGCCAAGATCGGACAGGGGCCAGGAATGAGCAGTTCTTC.

This clonotype has a count of ten or more. This rearrangement joins TRBV6-5 to TRBJ1-3; no definite D call. The CDR3 is made up of 15 amino acids. V shed 0 bases and J shed 2 bases, with 8 bases lying between them. The germline V gene encodes CDR1 MNHEY and CDR2 SVGAGI. CDR3 amino acids: CASSYSRFPGNTIYF. The CDR3 DNA reads as TGTGCCAGCAGTTACTCTCGTTTCCCTGGAAACACCATATATTTT.

The CDR3 sequence: CASSFQGPPEKLFF. CDR3 nucleotides: TGTGCCAGCAGCTTTCAGGGCCCTCCTGAAAAACTGTTTTTT. The rearrangement joins TRBV7-9 to TRBJ1-4, with D possibly being TRBD1 (5 bases). Trimming pared 3 bases from V and 7 bases from J, leaving 12 bases between. The CDR3 is 14 residues long. CDR1 and CDR2 (germline): SEHNR, FQNEAQ (reference sequence).

This clonotype was picked up a small number of times. V and J are TRBV6-2 or TRBV6-3 and TRBJ1-1; TRBD1 matches at 8 bases. This CDR3 comprises 12 residues. Germline-derived CDR1 and CDR2 are MNHEY and SVGEGT. V was clipped by 8 bases and J by 6 bases; unmatched bases: 5. CDR3 residues: CASDRGHAEAFF. Here the CDR3 DNA reads TGTGCCAGCGACAGGGGTCACGCTGAAGCTTTCTTT.

The chain combines TRBV28 with TRBJ1-2; TRBD1 aligns across 8 bases. Trimming at V came to 7 bases and at J to 7 bases, leaving 14 bases not matched to a gene. Germline V gene lookup returns CDR1 MDHEN and CDR2 SYDVKM. This CDR3 contains 15 residues. In DNA form, the CDR3 reads TGTGCCAGCACCCAAGGGACAGGAATAGGCTGTGGCTACACCTTC. Amino acid sequence: CASTQGTGIGCGYTF.

This clonotype was seen many times. One end of the junction does not line up with germline, which may come from a read error. The chain carries TRBV7-7 and TRBJ1-1, with D perhaps matching TRBD1 (6 bases). Germline CDR1 is SSHAT and CDR2 is FNYEAQ (reference sequence). The CDR3 is made up of 13 amino acids. The CDR3 here is CASSQDRNTEAFF. CDR3 DNA sequence: TGTGCTAGCAGTCAGGACAGGAACACTGAAGCTTTCTTT.

This chain connects TRBV30 to TRBJ1-1, with a possible D match to TRBD1 (5 bases). V was pared by 8 bases and J by 1 base, with 11 bases between. The germline V gene encodes CDR1 GTSNPN and CDR2 SVGIG (reference sequence). The CDR3 is made up of 12 amino acids. The DNA of the CDR3 is TGTGCCGGAGGGGCAAGGAACACTGAAGCTTTCTTT. Protein: CAGGARNTEAFF.

This clonotype has only a few counts. The chain links TRBV7-8 to TRBJ1-4; 7 positions match TRBD1. This CDR3 comprises 15 residues. Per germline, CDR1 SGHVS and CDR2 FQNEAQ. The junction had 8 bases not matched to a gene; V was cut back by 5 bases and J by 5 bases. Here the CDR3 reads CASSQRRTGNEKLFF. The CDR3 DNA is TGTGCCAGCAGCCAGAGGAGGACAGGAAATGAAAAACTGTTTTTT.

V gene TRBV7-2 combines with J gene TRBJ1-5, with D possibly being TRBD1 (6 bases). Trimming pared 5 bases from V and 0 bases from J, leaving 11 bases between. This CDR3 has 15 amino acids. Per germline, CDR1 SGHTA and CDR2 FQGNSA. The CDR3 protein is CASSPWGLSNQPQHF. The CDR3 nucleotides are TGTGCCAGCAGCCCTTGGGGGCTTAGCAATCAGCCCCAGCATTTT.

This clonotype was picked up many times. The V gene is TRBV5-6, the J gene TRBJ2-1, with TRBD2 matching over 10 bases. The length of the CDR3 is 15 residues. Germline CDR1 and CDR2: SGHDT and YYEEEE. J gave up 4 bases and V 1 base, and 2 bases lay outside the gene matches. The CDR3 DNA reads as TGTGCCAGCAGCTTGCTAGCGGGGGTATACAATGAGCAGTTCTTC. Translated, it gives CASSLLAGVYNEQFF.

The J gene is TRBJ2-5, the V gene TRBV3-1, with 11 bases that match TRBD2. The CDR3 sequence is 17 residues long. With V trimmed by 5 bases and J by 4 bases, 12 bases remained unmatched. Germline V lookup: CDR1 LGHDT, CDR2 YNNKEL (reference sequence). Here the CDR3 DNA reads TGTGCCAGCAGCGGACGCTTTAGCGGGGGGGCCACAGAGACCCAGTACTTC. This codes for CASSGRFSGGATETQYF.